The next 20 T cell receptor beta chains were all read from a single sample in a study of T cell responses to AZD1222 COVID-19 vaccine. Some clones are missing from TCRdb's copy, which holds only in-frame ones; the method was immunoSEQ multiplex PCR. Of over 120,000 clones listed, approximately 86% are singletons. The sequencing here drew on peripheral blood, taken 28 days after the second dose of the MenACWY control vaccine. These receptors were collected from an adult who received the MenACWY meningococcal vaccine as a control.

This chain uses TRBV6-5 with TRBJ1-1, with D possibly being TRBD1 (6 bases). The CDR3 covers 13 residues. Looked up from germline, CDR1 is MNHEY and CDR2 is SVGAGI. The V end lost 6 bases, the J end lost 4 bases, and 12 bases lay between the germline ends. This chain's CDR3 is CASRGGTLTEAFF. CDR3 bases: TGTGCCAGCAGGGGAGGGACACTCACTGAAGCTTTCTTT.

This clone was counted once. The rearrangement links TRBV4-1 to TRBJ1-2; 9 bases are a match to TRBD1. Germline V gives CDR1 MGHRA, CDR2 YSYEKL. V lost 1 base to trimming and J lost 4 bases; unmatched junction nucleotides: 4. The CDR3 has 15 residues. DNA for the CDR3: TGCGCCAGCAGCCAAGGGGACAGGGTGTCCTATGGCTACACCTTC. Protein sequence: CASSQGDRVSYGYTF.

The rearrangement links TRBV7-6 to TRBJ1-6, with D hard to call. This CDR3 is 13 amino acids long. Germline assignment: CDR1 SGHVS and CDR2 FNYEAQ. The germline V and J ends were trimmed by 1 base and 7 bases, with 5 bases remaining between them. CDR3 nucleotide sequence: TGTGCCAGCAGCTTAGATTGGAATTCACCCCTCCACTTT. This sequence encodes CASSLDWNSPLHF. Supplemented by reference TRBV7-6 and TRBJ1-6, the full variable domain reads GAGVSQSPRYKVTKRGQDVALRCDPISGHVSLYWYRQALGQGPEFLTYFNYEAQQDKSGLPNDRFSAERPEGSISTLTIQRTEQRDSAMYRCASSLDWNSPLHFGNGTRLTVT.

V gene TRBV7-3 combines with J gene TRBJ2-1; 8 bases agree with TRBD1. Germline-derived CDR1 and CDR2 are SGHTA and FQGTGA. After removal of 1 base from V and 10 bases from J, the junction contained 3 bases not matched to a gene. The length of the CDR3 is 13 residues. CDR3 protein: CASSLIRDREQFF. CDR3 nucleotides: TGTGCCAGCAGCTTAATTAGGGACAGGGAGCAGTTCTTC.

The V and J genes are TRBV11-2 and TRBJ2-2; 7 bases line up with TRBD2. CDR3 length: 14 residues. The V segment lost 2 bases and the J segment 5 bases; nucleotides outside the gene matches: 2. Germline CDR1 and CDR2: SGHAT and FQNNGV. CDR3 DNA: TGTGCCAGCAGCTTATTGCGGGAGACCGGGGAGCTGTTTTTT. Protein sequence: CASSLLRETGELFF. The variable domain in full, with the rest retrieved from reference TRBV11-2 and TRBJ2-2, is EAGVAQSPRYKIIEKRQSVAFWCNPISGHATLYWYQQILGQGPKLLIQFQNNGVVDDSQLPKDRFSAERLKGVDSTLKIQPAKLEDSAVYLCASSLLRETGELFFGEGSRLTVL.

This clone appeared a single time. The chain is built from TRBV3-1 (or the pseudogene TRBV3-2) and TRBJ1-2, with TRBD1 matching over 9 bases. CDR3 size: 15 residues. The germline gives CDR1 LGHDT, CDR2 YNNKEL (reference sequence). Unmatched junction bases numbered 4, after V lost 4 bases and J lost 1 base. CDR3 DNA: TGTGCCAGCAGCCGGGGGACAGGGTTTAACTATGGCTACACCTTC. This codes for CASSRGTGFNYGYTF.

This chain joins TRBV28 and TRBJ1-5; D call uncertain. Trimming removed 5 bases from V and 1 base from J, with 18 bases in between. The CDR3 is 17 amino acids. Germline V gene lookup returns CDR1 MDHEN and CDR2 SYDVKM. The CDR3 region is CASSATLGYGSNQPQHF. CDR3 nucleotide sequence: TGTGCCAGCAGTGCGACTTTGGGGTATGGGAGCAATCAGCCCCAGCATTTT. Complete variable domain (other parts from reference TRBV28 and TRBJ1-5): DVKVTQSSRYLVKRTGEKVFLECVQDMDHENMFWYRQDPGLGLRLIYFSYDVKMKEKGDIPEGYSVSREKKERFSLILESASTNQTSMYLCASSATLGYGSNQPQHFGDGTRLSIL.

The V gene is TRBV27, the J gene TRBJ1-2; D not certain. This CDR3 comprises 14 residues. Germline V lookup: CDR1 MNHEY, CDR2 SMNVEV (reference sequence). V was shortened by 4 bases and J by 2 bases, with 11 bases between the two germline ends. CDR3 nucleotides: TGTGCCAGCAGTTCCCTGGCGGCCAACTATGGCTACACCTTC. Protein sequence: CASSSLAANYGYTF.

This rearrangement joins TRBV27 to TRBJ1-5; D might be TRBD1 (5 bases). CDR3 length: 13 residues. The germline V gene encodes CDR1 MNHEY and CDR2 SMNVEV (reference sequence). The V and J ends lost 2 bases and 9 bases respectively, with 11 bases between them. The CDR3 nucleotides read TGTGCCAGCAGTTTACGAGGGGAGCGGCCCCAGCATTTT. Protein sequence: CASSLRGERPQHF.

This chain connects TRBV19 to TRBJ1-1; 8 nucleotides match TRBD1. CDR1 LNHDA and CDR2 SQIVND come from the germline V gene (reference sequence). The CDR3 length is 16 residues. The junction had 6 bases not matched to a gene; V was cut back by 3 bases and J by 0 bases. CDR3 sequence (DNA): TGTGCCAGTAGTATGGGGGCAGGGGGCATGAACACTGAAGCTTTCTTT. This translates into CASSMGAGGMNTEAFF.

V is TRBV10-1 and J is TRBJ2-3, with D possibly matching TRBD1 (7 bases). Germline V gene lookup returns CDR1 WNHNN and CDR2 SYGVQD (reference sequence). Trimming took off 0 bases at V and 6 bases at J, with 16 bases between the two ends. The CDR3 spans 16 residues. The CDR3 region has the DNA TGCGCCAGCAGTGAGTCGGCAGGGGGGATGGCGGATACGCAGTATTTT. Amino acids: CASSESAGGMADTQYF.

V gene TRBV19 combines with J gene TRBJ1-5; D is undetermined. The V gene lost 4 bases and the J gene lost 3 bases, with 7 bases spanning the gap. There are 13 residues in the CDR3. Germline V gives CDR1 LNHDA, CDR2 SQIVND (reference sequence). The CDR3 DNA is TGTGCCAGTAGTAAGCAGTACAATCAGCCCCAGCATTTT. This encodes CASSKQYNQPQHF.

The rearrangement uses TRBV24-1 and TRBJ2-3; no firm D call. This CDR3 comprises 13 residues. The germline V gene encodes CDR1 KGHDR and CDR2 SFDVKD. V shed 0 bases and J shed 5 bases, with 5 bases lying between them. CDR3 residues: CATSDLREDTQYF. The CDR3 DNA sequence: TGTGCCACCAGTGATTTGCGAGAAGATACGCAGTATTTT.

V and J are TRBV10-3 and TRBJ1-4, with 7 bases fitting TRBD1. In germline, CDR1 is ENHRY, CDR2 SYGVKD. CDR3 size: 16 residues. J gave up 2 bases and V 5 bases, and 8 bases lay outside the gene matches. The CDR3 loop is CAISRQGKETNEKLFF. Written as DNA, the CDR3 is TGTGCCATCAGTCGACAGGGCAAGGAGACTAATGAAAAACTGTTTTTT.

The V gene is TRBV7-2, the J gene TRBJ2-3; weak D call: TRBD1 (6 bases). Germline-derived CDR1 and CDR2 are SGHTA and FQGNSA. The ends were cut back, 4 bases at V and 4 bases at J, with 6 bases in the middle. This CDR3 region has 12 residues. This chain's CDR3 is CASSYRADTQYF. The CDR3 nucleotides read TGTGCCAGCAGCTACAGGGCAGATACGCAGTATTTT.

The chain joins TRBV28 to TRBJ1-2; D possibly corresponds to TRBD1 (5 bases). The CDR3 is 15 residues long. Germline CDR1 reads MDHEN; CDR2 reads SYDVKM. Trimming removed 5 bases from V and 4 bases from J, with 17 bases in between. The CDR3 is CASSPPGRVAYGYTF. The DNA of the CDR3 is TGTGCCAGCAGTCCCCCCGGCAGGGTGGCCTATGGCTACACCTTC.

CDR3 nucleotide sequence: TGTGCCAGCAGTTTAAAAGGGCACAATCAGCCCCAGCATTTT. Its protein is CASSLKGHNQPQHF. The gene calls are TRBV27 and TRBJ1-5; no clear D. V gave up 2 bases and J gave up 3 bases, with 8 bases separating them. Germline CDR1 reads MNHEY; CDR2 reads SMNVEV (reference sequence). CDR3 length: 14 residues.

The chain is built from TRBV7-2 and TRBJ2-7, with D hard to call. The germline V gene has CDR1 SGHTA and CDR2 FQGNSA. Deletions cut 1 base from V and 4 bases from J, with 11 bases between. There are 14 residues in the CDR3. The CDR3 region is CASSLDRRGYEQYF. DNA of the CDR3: TGTGCCAGCAGCTTAGACAGACGCGGATACGAGCAGTACTTC. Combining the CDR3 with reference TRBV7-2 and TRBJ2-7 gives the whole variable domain GAGVSQSPSNKVTEKGKDVELRCDPISGHTALYWYRQSLGQGLEFLIYFQGNSAPDKSGLPSDRFSAERTGGSVSTLTIQRTQQEDSAVYLCASSLDRRGYEQYFGPGTRLTVT.

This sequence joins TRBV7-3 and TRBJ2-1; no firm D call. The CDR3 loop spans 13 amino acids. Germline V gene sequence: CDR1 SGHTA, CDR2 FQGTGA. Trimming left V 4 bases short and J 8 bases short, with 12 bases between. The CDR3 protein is CASSSAGGDEQFF. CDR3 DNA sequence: TGTGCCAGCAGCTCTGCCGGCGGAGATGAGCAGTTCTTC.

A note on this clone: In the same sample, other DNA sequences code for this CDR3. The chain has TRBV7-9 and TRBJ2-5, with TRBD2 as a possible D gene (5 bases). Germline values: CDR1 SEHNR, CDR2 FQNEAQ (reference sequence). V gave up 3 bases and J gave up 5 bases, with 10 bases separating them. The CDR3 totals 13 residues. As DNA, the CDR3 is TGTGCCAGCAGCTTGGACCGCGGGGAGACCCAGTACTTC. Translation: CASSLDRGETQYF.